Listed below are T cell receptor beta chains from one sample, sequenced in a study of CD8+CD57+ T cells in acquired aplastic anemia. In TCRdb, the reads were re-called with MiXCR into one record per CDR3 protein. The sample lists 200,000 or so distinct CDR3 sequences; around 65% were seen once. The sequenced sample consisted of sorted CD4+, CD8+, or CD8+CD57+ T cells (not recorded which) from PBMCs. The receptors stem from a human donor with severe aplastic anemia or a healthy control (not recorded which). Each CDR3 is given with its conserved first and last residue. The D gene is left open where the match is weak.

d_gene | j_gene | v_gene | CDR3aa
NA | TRBJ1-3 | TRBV15 | CATSSFALAGTSAGNTIYF
NA | TRBJ2-7 | TRBV16 | CASSQSLWYEQYF
TRBD2 | TRBJ2-7 | TRBV7-2 | CASSHGLAPVHEQYF
NA | TRBJ2-2 | TRBV9 | CASSALRGTGELFF
NA | TRBJ2-7 | TRBV19 | CASSIGPGEEQYF
TRBD1 | TRBJ2-1 | TRBV5-1 | CASSFGQGVGNEQFF
NA | TRBJ2-3 | TRBV24-1 | CATSDFGTRSTDTQYF
NA | TRBJ2-1 | TRBV2 | CASDTGNNDQFF
TRBD1 | TRBJ1-3 | TRBV19 | CASRPRTGGSFSGNTIYF
NA | TRBJ2-5 | TRBV7-9 | CASRAEETQYF